This T cell receptor (beta chain) derives from a study of blood T cell repertoires in COVID-19. The data were produced by immunoSEQ multiplex PCR, yet TCRdb's version contains in-frame clones alone and is incomplete. Here the sample spans about 100,000 clones, roughly 84% being singletons. Per germline, CDR1 SNHLY and CDR2 FYNNEI. The junction had 6 bases not matched to a gene; V was cut back by 7 bases and J by 2 bases. The CDR3 length is 15 residues. This receptor was obtained from a man aged 65 to 85 with active or convalescent COVID-19. The rearrangement uses TRBV2 and TRBJ1-5, with TRBD1 matching 9 bases. Sample: peripheral blood. The CDR3 DNA is TGTGCCAGCACCGAGGACAGGGGAGGCAATCAGCCCCAGCATTTT. It codes for CASTEDRGGNQPQHF. The variable domain in full, with the rest retrieved from reference TRBV2 and TRBJ1-5, is EPEVTQTPSHQVTQMGQEVILRCVPISNHLYFYWYRQILGQKVEFLVSFYNNEISEKSEIFDDQFSVERPDGSNFTLKIRSTKLEDSAMYFCASTEDRGGNQPQHFGDGTRLSIL.